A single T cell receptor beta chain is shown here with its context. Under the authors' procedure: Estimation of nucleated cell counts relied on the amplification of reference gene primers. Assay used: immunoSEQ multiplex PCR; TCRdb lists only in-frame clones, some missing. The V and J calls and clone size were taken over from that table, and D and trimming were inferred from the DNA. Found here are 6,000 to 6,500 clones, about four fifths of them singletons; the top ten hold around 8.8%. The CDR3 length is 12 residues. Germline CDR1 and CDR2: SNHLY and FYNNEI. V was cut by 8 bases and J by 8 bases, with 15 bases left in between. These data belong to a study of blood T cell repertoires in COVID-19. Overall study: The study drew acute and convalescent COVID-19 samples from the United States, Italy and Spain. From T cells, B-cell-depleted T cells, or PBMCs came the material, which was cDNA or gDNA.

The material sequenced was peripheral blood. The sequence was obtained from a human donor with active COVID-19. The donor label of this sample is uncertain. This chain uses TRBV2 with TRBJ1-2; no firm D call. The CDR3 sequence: CASLANLGGYTF. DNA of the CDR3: TGTGCCAGCCTTGCAAACCTCGGGGGCTACACCTTC. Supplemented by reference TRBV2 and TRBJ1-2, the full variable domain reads EPEVTQTPSHQVTQMGQEVILRCVPISNHLYFYWYRQILGQKVEFLVSFYNNEISEKSEIFDDQFSVERPDGSNFTLKIRSTKLEDSAMYFCASLANLGGYTFGSGTRLTVV.